The 30 T cell receptor beta chains given below trace back to one sample, sequenced in a study of T-cell memory formation after mild COVID-19. TCRdb ran MiXCR on the 5' RACE reads and lists one entry per CDR3 protein. The table records 200,000 to 250,000 distinct CDR3 sequences, more than 8% of them present only once. Sequencing input: PBMCs or a T cell subset sorted from them (not recorded which). The receptors originated from a man between 18 and 29 years old who had mild COVID-19 (a few samples of this study predate the infection). Cell type and time point are not known.

The chain employs TRBV5-1 and TRBJ1-2; D is unresolved. V was clipped by 2 bases and J by 6 bases, with 8 bases between them. This CDR3 has 12 amino acids. Germline CDR1 reads SGHRS; CDR2 reads YFSETQ. The CDR3 loop reads CASSFEQNGYTF. In DNA, the CDR3 is TGCGCCAGCAGCTTCGAACAGAATGGCTACACCTTC.

This clonotype was seen more than once but under ten times. This sequence joins TRBV5-5 and TRBJ2-1; D unclear. The CDR3 runs to 14 residues. Germline CDR1 is SGHKS and CDR2 is YYEKEE (reference sequence). The V end was cut by 3 bases, the J end by 4 bases, with 11 bases between. The CDR3 sequence is CASSSQSPYNEQFF. The CDR3 nucleotides read TGTGCCAGCAGCTCTCAGTCTCCTTACAATGAGCAGTTCTTC.

The rearrangement links TRBV29-1 to TRBJ2-7; tentatively, D is TRBD1 (6 bases). The length of the CDR3 is 15 residues. V was cut by 1 base and J by 1 base, with 14 bases left in between. Germline V CDR1 and CDR2: SQVTM, ANQGSEA. This chain's CDR3 is CSVEVDSKASYEQYF. The CDR3 DNA follows: TGCAGCGTTGAAGTGGACAGTAAGGCTTCCTACGAGCAGTACTTC.

This clonotype was detected only a few times. The chain links TRBV24-1 to TRBJ2-1, with 9 positions matching TRBD2. Germline V gene data show CDR1 as KGHDR and CDR2 as SFDVKD. The CDR3 totals 17 residues. Trimming at V came to 6 bases and at J to 4 bases, leaving 12 bases not matched to a gene. For the CDR3, the DNA is TGTGCCACCAGTCGCGCGGGGGGGCCTCGCGGTTACAATGAGCAGTTCTTC. Its protein is CATSRAGGPRGYNEQFF.

This clonotype turned up a few times. The V call is TRBV12-3 or TRBV12-4, the J call TRBJ1-5; TRBD1 is a possible D gene (6 bases). The CDR3 covers 13 residues. Trimming took 3 bases from V and 5 from J, leaving 8 bases between them. CDR3 sequence (DNA): TGTGCCAGCAGTTTGGACAGTTATCAGCCCCAGCATTTT. Amino acid sequence: CASSLDSYQPQHF.

There are a few counts of this clonotype. The chain employs TRBV20-1 and TRBJ2-5; 9 nucleotides agree with TRBD2. The germline CDR1 and CDR2 sequences are DFQATT and SNEGSKA (reference sequence). CDR3 size: 15 residues. Trimming cost V 6 bases and J 4 bases; bases outside gene matches: 12. This chain's CDR3 is CSAYPPAGGRETQYF. For the CDR3, the DNA is TGCAGTGCCTATCCACCAGCGGGGGGCCGAGAGACCCAGTACTTC.

For this clonotype: At one end the junction does not follow the germline gene, possibly because of a read error. The chain has TRBV29-1 and TRBJ2-3; D is possibly TRBD2 (8 bases). The CDR3 loop spans 15 amino acids. Germline CDR1 and CDR2: SQVTM and ANQGSEA. CDR3 bases: TGCAGCGGTGAAGGGGGCGGGGGGCACACAGATACGCAGTATTTT. This translates into CSGEGGGGHTDTQYF.

This clonotype has more than one count but fewer than ten. This sequence joins TRBV7-2 and TRBJ2-7, with D tentatively TRBD1 or TRBD2 (5 bases each). The CDR3 length is 13 residues. Germline CDR1 SGHTA, CDR2 FQGNSA. V lost 7 bases to trimming and J lost 6 bases, with 16 bases between them. CDR3 region: CASTPGPDLEQYF. CDR3 DNA sequence: TGTGCCAGCACCCCGGGACCCGATCTCGAGCAGTACTTC.

This clonotype has at least ten counts. The chain recombines TRBV6-4 with TRBJ2-2; D is unresolved. Trimming removed 2 bases at V and 6 bases at J, with 10 bases between. The length of the CDR3 is 14 residues. The V gene's germline CDR1 is MRHNA and CDR2 SNTAGT. This CDR3 is CASSDRAAAGELFF. In DNA, the CDR3 is TGTGCCAGCAGTGACAGGGCGGCTGCCGGGGAGCTGTTTTTT.

This clonotype was recorded many times. The chain links TRBV7-3 to TRBJ2-3, with D perhaps TRBD2 (7 bases). Germline CDR1 is SGHTA and CDR2 is FQGTGA. CDR3 length: 15 residues. The V gene lost 8 bases and the J gene lost 3 bases, with 18 bases spanning the gap. As DNA, the CDR3 is TGTGCCAGCTCAGACCGCGGGGGCGGAACAGATACGCAGTATTTT. This gives the protein CASSDRGGGTDTQYF. Based on the CDR3 plus reference TRBV7-3 and TRBJ2-3, the full variable domain is GAGVSQTPSNKVTEKGKYVELRCDPISGHTALYWYRQSLGQGPEFLIYFQGTGAADDSGLPNDRFFAVRPEGSVSTLKIQRTERGDSAVYLCASSDRGGGTDTQYFGPGTRLTVL.

This clonotype was detected ten times or more. This chain connects TRBV5-4 to TRBJ2-4, with D perhaps matching TRBD2 (6 bases). Trimming removed 2 bases from V and 3 bases from J, with 18 bases in between. The CDR3 sequence is 17 residues long. CDR1 is SGHNT, CDR2 YYREEE, per germline (reference sequence). As DNA, the CDR3 is TGTGCCAGCAGCTTCATTTATGGGGGGAGAGGCAAAAACATTCAGTACTTC. It translates to CASSFIYGGRGKNIQYF.

This CDR3 reads CSPQNAINEKLFF. As DNA, the CDR3 is TGCAGTCCGCAGAATGCGATCAATGAAAAACTGTTTTTT. This chain links TRBV20-1 with TRBJ1-4; D is uncertain. Trimming left V 8 bases short and J 5 bases short, with 15 bases between. Germline V gives CDR1 DFQATT, CDR2 SNEGSKA (reference sequence). This CDR3 has 13 residues.

Only a few counts were recorded for this clonotype. The rearrangement joins TRBV6-5 to TRBJ1-2; maybe TRBD1 (5 bases). There are 14 residues in the CDR3. The V end was cut by 7 bases, the J end by 5 bases, with 17 bases between. Germline CDR1 and CDR2: MNHEY and SVGAGI. CDR3: CASKLQGLGYGYTF. CDR3 in DNA: TGTGCCAGCAAGCTGCAGGGACTAGGGTATGGCTACACCTTC.

This clonotype was seen many times. This chain connects TRBV6-5 to TRBJ2-4, with D perhaps matching TRBD2 (7 bases). Trimming shortened V by 2 bases and J by 0 bases, and 8 bases separated the two germline ends. This CDR3 contains 15 residues. Germline assignment: CDR1 MNHEY and CDR2 SVGAGI. CDR3 sequence: CASSYGGAAKNIQYF. The CDR3 DNA reads TGTGCCAGCAGTTACGGGGGGGCAGCCAAAAACATTCAGTACTTC.

V is TRBV4-3 and J is TRBJ1-2, with unresolved D. The V gene lost 0 bases and the J gene lost 4 bases, with 15 bases spanning the gap. This CDR3 has 16 amino acids. Germline assignment: CDR1 LGHNA and CDR2 YSLEER. As DNA, the CDR3 is TGCGCCAGCAGCCAAGATATCCGGGTGCGGAGCTATGGCTACACCTTC. The encoded protein is CASSQDIRVRSYGYTF.

J is TRBJ1-2 and V is TRBV12-3 or TRBV12-4; a weak D match, TRBD1 (6 bases). The CDR3 covers 13 residues. V lost 7 bases, J lost 6 bases, and 15 bases lay in between. Written as DNA, the CDR3 is TGTGCCAGCAAGACACAGGGACGCGATGGCTACACCTTC. This encodes CASKTQGRDGYTF.

This clonotype was counted ten times or more. The chain employs TRBV28 and TRBJ2-7; 7 bases map to TRBD1. V lost 5 bases to trimming and J lost 1 base; unmatched junction nucleotides: 2. Germline V lookup: CDR1 MDHEN, CDR2 SYDVKM. This CDR3 has 13 amino acids. The CDR3 loop reads CASSPGQSYEQYV. The DNA of the CDR3 is TGTGCCAGCAGTCCGGGACAGTCCTACGAGCAGTACGTC.

This clonotype was observed a handful of times. This rearrangement joins TRBV5-1 to TRBJ2-2; 7 nucleotides line up with TRBD2. J was trimmed by 5 bases and V by 4 bases; bases with no gene match: 11. The length of the CDR3 is 16 residues. Germline lookup yields CDR1 SGHRS and CDR2 YFSETQ. For the CDR3, the DNA is TGCGCCAGCAGCCCGGACATCAACGGGGGGACCGGGGAGCTGTTTTTT. As protein: CASSPDINGGTGELFF.

This rearrangement joins TRBV18 to TRBJ2-7; TRBD1 is a possible D gene (6 bases). The germline V gene has CDR1 KGHSH and CDR2 LQKENI. Between the trimmed V and J ends, which lost 5 bases and 7 bases, there was a span of 15 bases. CDR3 size: 13 residues. CDR3 bases: TGTGCCAGCTCAGCGACGACAGGCCGGGAGCAGTACTTC. Protein: CASSATTGREQYF.

This clonotype showed up just a few times. This chain uses TRBV20-1 with TRBJ2-3; D is unresolved. The CDR3 is 13 residues long. Germline V gives CDR1 DFQATT, CDR2 SNEGSKA (reference sequence). The V gene lost 3 bases and the J gene lost 1 base, with 8 bases spanning the gap. The CDR3 region has the DNA TGCAGTGCTAGGGATGAGGGCACAGATACGCAGTATTTT. It specifies CSARDEGTDTQYF.

This clonotype was detected only a few times. This chain uses TRBV2 with TRBJ1-2; tentative D call: TRBD1 (5 bases). V was shortened by 4 bases and J by 7 bases, with 7 bases between the two germline ends. The germline V gene has CDR1 SNHLY and CDR2 FYNNEI. CDR3 size: 11 residues. Written as DNA, the CDR3 is TGTGCCAGCAGTGGGGACCCTGGCTACACCTTC. Protein: CASSGDPGYTF. The full variable domain, in which reference TRBV2 and TRBJ1-2 provide the parts outside the CDR3, is EPEVTQTPSHQVTQMGQEVILRCVPISNHLYFYWYRQILGQKVEFLVSFYNNEISEKSEIFDDQFSVERPDGSNFTLKIRSTKLEDSAMYFCASSGDPGYTFGSGTRLTVV.

This clonotype has only a few counts. The chain is built from TRBV6-6 and TRBJ2-5; D is uncertain. V was trimmed by 2 bases and J by 2 bases, leaving 3 bases between them. CDR3 length: 12 amino acids. Germline CDR1 reads MNHNY; CDR2 reads SVGAGI (reference sequence). The CDR3 sequence is CASSYPQETQYF. The CDR3 nucleotides are TGTGCCAGCAGTTACCCTCAAGAGACCCAGTACTTC.

The rearrangement uses TRBV14 and TRBJ2-7; no definite D call. Germline assignment: CDR1 SGHDN and CDR2 FVKESK. Deletions cut 2 bases from V and 7 bases from J, with 12 bases between. The CDR3 covers 13 residues. CDR3 in DNA: TGTGCCAGCAGCCAATGGGCCGGACGGGAGCAGTACTTC. This sequence encodes CASSQWAGREQYF.

There are many counts of this clonotype. V and J are TRBV2 and TRBJ1-5, with D perhaps TRBD1 (5 bases). There are 15 residues in the CDR3. Germline V gives CDR1 SNHLY, CDR2 FYNNEI. V lost 6 bases and J lost 0, with 12 bases in between. CDR3 DNA sequence: TGTGCCAGCAGCGACCCCGGGGCTAGCAATCAGCCCCAGCATTTT. Translation gives CASSDPGASNQPQHF.

The chain links TRBV3-1 to TRBJ2-2; D call uncertain. Trimming cost V 8 bases and J 6 bases, with 10 bases left between them. The CDR3 is 12 amino acids. Germline V gene sequence: CDR1 LGHDT, CDR2 YNNKEL (reference sequence). CDR3 amino acids: CASGWAPGELFF. DNA of the CDR3: TGTGCCAGCGGTTGGGCTCCCGGGGAGCTGTTTTTT.

This clonotype appeared a few times. The rearrangement uses TRBV2 and TRBJ2-3, with D possibly matching TRBD2 (6 bases). The V gene lost 6 bases and the J gene lost 4 bases, with 20 bases spanning the gap. The CDR3 length is 16 residues. Germline V gene lookup returns CDR1 SNHLY and CDR2 FYNNEI. The CDR3 is CASSPGTSPPPDTQYF. The CDR3 region has the DNA TGTGCCAGCAGCCCTGGGACTTCACCTCCCCCAGATACGCAGTATTTT.

The rearrangement joins TRBV20-1 to TRBJ1-2; D gene uncertain. The germline V and J ends were trimmed by 1 base and 2 bases, with 8 bases remaining between them. CDR1 is DFQATT and CDR2 is SNEGSKA in the germline V gene (reference sequence). The CDR3 runs to 13 residues. The CDR3 nucleotides are TGCAGTGCTAGAGCGGCGGCGAACTATGGCTACACCTTC. Amino acids: CSARAAANYGYTF.

This clonotype turned up a few times. The V and J genes are TRBV24-1 and TRBJ2-1; TRBD2 matches at 12 bases. The CDR3 spans 16 residues. Germline V CDR1 and CDR2: KGHDR, SFDVKD. V dropped 2 bases and J dropped 9; count of bases not matched to a gene: 7. The CDR3: CATSDSTSGGFGEQFF. Here the CDR3 DNA reads TGTGCCACCAGTGATTCGACTAGCGGGGGATTTGGTGAGCAGTTCTTC.

There are a few counts of this clonotype. The V call is TRBV4-1, the J call TRBJ1-1, with TRBD1 matching over 8 bases. The CDR3 has 14 amino acids. V gave up 0 bases and J gave up 7 bases; unmatched junction bases: 4. Germline CDR1 and CDR2: MGHRA and YSYEKL. CDR3 nucleotides: TGCGCCAGCAGCCAAGAACCGGACAGGGATGAAGCTTTCTTT. It specifies CASSQEPDRDEAFF.

Only a few counts were recorded for this clonotype. V and J are TRBV7-2 and TRBJ2-5, with D unclear. The V end was cut by 4 bases, the J end by 7 bases, with 13 bases between. Germline-derived CDR1 and CDR2 are SGHTA and FQGNSA. The CDR3 is made up of 13 amino acids. CDR3 nucleotides: TGTGCCAGCAGCTACCGAGAGAAAGGGACCCAGTACTTC. Protein sequence: CASSYREKGTQYF.